A selection of T cell receptor beta chains follows, all from one sample in a study of cytomegalovirus exposure and HLA in healthy donors. Profiling relied on immunoSEQ multiplex PCR, and the TCRdb table lists in-frame clones only, not all of them. Its clone listing holds 200,000 or so clones. Source material: PBMCs. Receptors originate from a boy between 10 and 17 years old in good health and CMV-seronegative. The CDR3 runs from the conserved cysteine through the conserved F or W. The D gene is left open where the match is weak.

TRBV5-1	NA	TRBJ2-6	TGCGCCAGCAGCAGCACGACAGGCCCTACAACCAACGTCCTGACTTTC	CASSSTTGPTTNVLTF
TRBV5-8	NA	TRBJ2-7	TGTGCCAGCAGCCCGGACTCTAATCGGCCATACGAGCAGTACTTC	CASSPDSNRPYEQYF
TRBV13	NA	TRBJ2-5	TGTGCCAGCAGCTTAGATATGTGGCGGGGGCCGCCCGGGGCCCAGTACTTC	CASSLDMWRGPPGAQYF
TRBV14	NA	TRBJ2-1	TGTGCCAGCGGATTCGGCGGGGGCCGTAATGAGCAGTTCTTC	CASGFGGGRNEQFF
TRBV7-3	TRBD2	TRBJ2-4	TGTGCCAGCAGCGCGCGGGGGGACGCCGGCATTCAGTACTTC	CASSARGDAGIQYF
TRBV6-1	NA	TRBJ1-5	TGTGCCAGCAGTGAAGGAGGGGGTGGGCAGCCCCAGCATTTT	CASSEGGGGQPQHF
TRBV27	NA	TRBJ1-6	TGTGCCAGCAGTTTAAGTCTGGCGAGAGGACCCCTCCACTTT	CASSLSLARGPLHF
TRBV30	NA	TRBJ2-1	TGTGCCTCCCGGGACATCAACTTCTACAATGAGCAGTTCTTC	CASRDINFYNEQFF
TRBV27	TRBD1	TRBJ1-1	TGTGCCAGCAGTTTGTGGACAGGGAGTAGAGACACTGAAGCTTTCTTT	CASSLWTGSRDTEAFF
TRBV30	TRBD1	TRBJ1-3	TGTGCCTGGAGGGAGACAGGGTCAAGAAACACCATATATTTT	CAWRETGSRNTIYF
TRBV19	NA	TRBJ1-2	TGTGCCAGTAGAAGGGGGGGCGACATCGGCTACTATGGCTACACCTTC	CASRRGGDIGYYGYTF
TRBV28	TRBD1	TRBJ1-1	TGTGCCAGCAGTTTATGGGGACAGGGGGTGAGTATCACTGAAGCTTTCTTT	CASSLWGQGVSITEAFF
TRBV10-2	NA	TRBJ1-3	TGCGCCAGCAGTGAGTCTGACAGCTCTGGAAACACCATATATTTT	CASSESDSSGNTIYF
TRBV5-1	NA	TRBJ1-1	TGCGCCAGCCGGGTGGGTTGGGACACTGAAGCTTTCTTT	CASRVGWDTEAFF
TRBV7-3	TRBD1	TRBJ2-1	TGTGCCACCAGCCGGGACAGGGACAATGAGCAGTTCTTC	CATSRDRDNEQFF
TRBV12-5	NA	TRBJ1-4	TGTGCTAGTGGTTTGGGAGCTGAAAAACTGTTTTTT	CASGLGAEKLFF
TRBV28	NA	TRBJ1-3	TGTGCCAGCAGCCTAATAGGAAACACCATATATTTT	CASSLIGNTIYF
TRBV13	NA	TRBJ2-7	TGTGCCAGCAGCTCAATGGACAGCTTCTACGAGCAGTACTTC	CASSSMDSFYEQYF
TRBV7-6	NA	TRBJ1-2	TGTGCCAGCAGCTCGCCCAAGGGACACGCGATCAAAGACTATGGCTACACCTTC	CASSSPKGHAIKDYGYTF
TRBV14	TRBD1	TRBJ2-2	TGTGCCAGCAGCACCGGGACAGGGGTCTTCAACACCGGGGAGCTGTTTTTT	CASSTGTGVFNTGELFF
TRBV5-4	NA	TRBJ2-7	TGTGCCAGCAGCTTCCCCGAGTTAAACGAGCAGTACTTC	CASSFPELNEQYF
TRBV28	TRBD1	TRBJ2-7	TGTGCCAGCAGTACAGGGGCCAGCTCCTACGAGCAGTACTTC	CASSTGASSYEQYF
TRBV5-4	NA	TRBJ1-2	TGTGCCAGCAGCTCGCGACAGCTTCCTAACTATGGCTACACCTTC	CASSSRQLPNYGYTF
TRBV28	TRBD1	TRBJ1-1	TGTGCCAGCAGTACAGGGGGCAACACTGAAGCTTTCTTT	CASSTGGNTEAFF
TRBV29-1	TRBD1	TRBJ2-7	TGCAGCGTTGGGGGACAGGGAGCCTACGAGCAGTACTTC	CSVGGQGAYEQYF
TRBV28	NA	TRBJ2-1	TGTGCCAGCACCTCTTCCAGGGTAGGGCAGTTCTTC	CASTSSRVGQFF
TRBV15	NA	TRBJ1-2	TGTGCCACCAGCAGACAGACGGGTGGCTACACCTTC	CATSRQTGGYTF
TRBV5-1	TRBD1	TRBJ1-2	TGCGCCAGCAGCTTCCGGGACAGCTACTATGGCTACACCTTC	CASSFRDSYYGYTF
TRBV5-4	TRBD2	TRBJ2-2	TGTGCCAGCAGCTTGGGGGCTAGCGGACGAGGCGGGGAGCTGTTTTTT	CASSLGASGRGGELFF
TRBV14	NA	TRBJ2-7	TGTGCCAGCAGCCATGACCAGGGGCCAACCTACGAGCAGTACTTC	CASSHDQGPTYEQYF
TRBV4-1	NA	TRBJ1-5	TGCGCCAGCAGCCCCGACAGACTTCCTTATAGCAATCAGCCCCAGCATTTT	CASSPDRLPYSNQPQHF
TRBV15	TRBD2	TRBJ2-3	TGTGCCACCAGCAGCGGGACTAGCGGGGGGGCCCGCGATACGCAGTATTTT	CATSSGTSGGARDTQYF
TRBV19	TRBD2	TRBJ2-1	TGTGCCAGTAGTACCGGGACTAGCGGCTACAATGAGCAGTTCTTC	CASSTGTSGYNEQFF
TRBV18	NA	TRBJ2-7	TGTGCCAGCTCACCACTTTCGGCCTACGAGCAGTACTTC	CASSPLSAYEQYF
TRBV29-1	NA	TRBJ2-5	TGCAGCGTTCCTCGGTCGTGGGAGACCCAGTACTTC	CSVPRSWETQYF
TRBV27	NA	TRBJ1-2	TGTGCCAGCAGTCCCGGGGGACTGAACTATGGCTACACCTTC	CASSPGGLNYGYTF
TRBV12-5	NA	TRBJ1-1	TGTGCTAGTGGTTTGGACGGCGGGGCTTTCTTT	CASGLDGGAFF
TRBV5-1	TRBD2	TRBJ2-1	TGCGCCAGCAGGCCAGCGGGGGGGCTAGATGAGCAGTTCTTC	CASRPAGGLDEQFF
TRBV19	NA	TRBJ2-3	TGTGCCAGTAGTATAGATCGTGCGAGGCGGTCGCAAGATACGCAGTATTTT	CASSIDRARRSQDTQYF
TRBV30	NA	TRBJ2-7	TGTGCCTGGACTGGGGCAAGGGGCTGGGAGCAGTACTTC	CAWTGARGWEQYF
TRBV25-1	NA	TRBJ2-7	TGTGCCAGCAGTGATCCCGGGACTCCGCGAGATGAGCAGTACTTC	CASSDPGTPRDEQYF
TRBV27	NA	TRBJ1-6	TGTGCCAGCAGTTTAAGACAGAGTTCACCCCTCCACTTT	CASSLRQSSPLHF
TRBV5-1	TRBD1	TRBJ1-1	TGCGCCAGCAGCACCGGGGACAGAGCGATGAACACTGAAGCTTTCTTT	CASSTGDRAMNTEAFF
TRBV5-4	TRBD1	TRBJ1-3	TGTGCCAGCAGCCCGGACAGGGGGCCCAACACCATATATTTT	CASSPDRGPNTIYF
TRBV5-1	NA	TRBJ2-1	TGCGCCAGCAGCTGGTCAGAACAAGAGCAGTTCTTC	CASSWSEQEQFF
TRBV4-2	TRBD2	TRBJ2-7	TGTGCCAGCAGCCCGGCGGGGGTCTCCTACGAGCAGTACTTC	CASSPAGVSYEQYF
TRBV30	TRBD1	TRBJ1-3	TGTGCCTGGAGAGGGCCCTCCGGACAGGGAAGCAGAAACACCATATATTTT	CAWRGPSGQGSRNTIYF
TRBV14	NA	TRBJ2-7	TGTGCCAGCAGCCAGCGATCGCTAGCTTTCTACGAGCAGTACTTC	CASSQRSLAFYEQYF
TRBV2	NA	TRBJ2-7	TGTGCCAGCAGTGAAGGTTGGGGGGGCCTATCCAGCGAGCAGTACTTC	CASSEGWGGLSSEQYF
TRBV7-6	TRBD1	TRBJ1-1	TGTGCCAGCAGCCAAGGGGGCGGTAACACTGAAGCTTTCTTT	CASSQGGGNTEAFF